Shown below are 2 T cell receptor beta chains from a single sample sequenced in a study of blood T cell repertoires in COVID-19. Measured with immunoSEQ multiplex PCR; TCRdb has only the in-frame clones, and not every one. The data show tens of thousands of clones, roughly 88% seen once. Specimen: peripheral blood. These receptors all come from a man in his fifties or sixties with active or convalescent COVID-19.

The chain carries TRBV4-2 and TRBJ2-7; D is uncertain. Germline-derived CDR1 and CDR2 are LGHNA and YNFKEQ. V lost 0 bases and J lost 3, with 9 bases in between. The CDR3 spans 14 residues. CDR3 loop: CASSQDPFYYEQYF. The CDR3 DNA reads TGTGCCAGCAGCCAAGATCCCTTCTACTACGAGCAGTACTTC.

The gene calls are TRBV7-8 and TRBJ2-3, with 9 bases identical to TRBD1. The CDR3 spans 16 residues. Germline V gene sequence: CDR1 SGHVS, CDR2 FQNEAQ. The V segment lost 6 bases and the J segment 3 bases; nucleotides outside the gene matches: 10. The CDR3 region is CASRGLGQGQTDTQYF. DNA for the CDR3: TGTGCCAGCAGGGGCCTCGGACAGGGGCAAACAGATACGCAGTATTTT.